Listed below are T cell receptor beta chains from one sample, sequenced in a study of T cell repertoires in cytomegalovirus infection. Their specific antigens are unknown. From the reads, TCRdb called clonotypes with MiXCR, one entry per CDR3 protein. The table has approximately 910,000 distinct CDR3 sequences, 31% seen once. The sequencing here drew on cultured CD8+ T cells from PBMCs, taken from culture after CMV antigen stimulation. These receptors were collected from a human donor in good health (CMV status not recorded). Some clones in this sample may be carry-over from other donors' samples. The CDR3 runs from the conserved cysteine through the conserved F or W. Each record gives: clone size, V gene, D gene, J gene, CDR3 protein, CDR3 DNA. A D gene is named only where the DNA matches it firmly. For some rows the clone size is stated as once, few or many, or as a class when expanded; others skip it.

few	TRBV11-3	NA	TRBJ2-2	CASSLRDTNTGELFF	TGTGCCAGCAGCTTAAGGGATACGAACACCGGGGAGCTGTTTTTT
NA	TRBV27	NA	TRBJ2-1	CASSLGRGLGLEQFF	TGTGCCAGCAGTTTGGGACGGGGACTGGGACTTGAGCAGTTCTTC
NA	TRBV4-2	NA	TRBJ1-1	CASSLMANTEAFF	TGTGCCAGCAGTCTCATGGCGAACACTGAAGCTTTCTTT
NA	TRBV20-1	TRBD1	TRBJ1-1	CSADRGWNTEAFF	TGCAGTGCCGACAGGGGGTGGAACACTGAAGCTTTCTTT
NA	TRBV14	TRBD2	TRBJ2-1	CASSLGAGAYNEQFF	TGTGCCAGCAGCCTCGGGGCGGGAGCCTACAATGAGCAGTTCTTC
few	TRBV4-1	NA	TRBJ2-1	CASSQEMGRGPWHEQFF	TGCGCCAGCAGCCAAGAGATGGGGCGGGGTCCCTGGCATGAGCAGTTCTTC
NA	TRBV5-1	NA	TRBJ2-2	CASSPGPGETGELFF	TGCGCCAGCAGCCCTGGACCGGGAGAGACCGGGGAGCTGTTTTTT
NA	TRBV11-1	NA	TRBJ2-1	CASSLGTNSYNEQFF	TGTGCCAGCAGCTTAGGGACCAACTCCTACAATGAGCAGTTCTTC
NA	TRBV29-1	NA	TRBJ2-3	CSVAGRGGTDTQYF	TGCAGCGTTGCAGGCCGAGGTGGCACAGATACGCAGTATTTT
NA	TRBV12-5	TRBD1	TRBJ2-1	CASGLPPFARDSDTYNEQFF	TGTGCTAGTGGTTTGCCGCCATTTGCCCGGGACAGTGACACCTACAATGAGCAGTTCTTC
few	TRBV10-1	TRBD1	TRBJ2-7	CASRGQGARTYEQYF	TGCGCCAGCAGGGGACAGGGGGCCAGGACCTACGAGCAGTACTTC
many	TRBV7-6	NA	TRBJ2-1	CASSKEGGGMNEQFF	TGTGCCAGCAGCAAGGAGGGGGGGGGCATGAATGAGCAGTTCTTC
NA	TRBV2	NA	TRBJ1-1	CASITWGGPRTEAFF	TGTGCCAGCATTACATGGGGAGGGCCGAGGACTGAAGCTTTCTTT
NA	TRBV4-2	TRBD1	TRBJ1-6	CASSLSQGTNSPLHF	TGTGCCAGCAGCCTTTCACAGGGGACTAATTCACCCCTCCACTTT
NA	TRBV12-3/TRBV12-4	NA	TRBJ2-2	CASTPFAGELFF	TGTGCCAGCACCCCCTTCGCCGGGGAGCTGTTTTTT
NA	TRBV7-9	TRBD2	TRBJ2-2	CASSSRLAAYTGELFF	TGTGCCAGCAGCTCAAGACTAGCGGCTTACACCGGGGAGCTGTTTTTT
NA	TRBV28	NA	TRBJ1-1	CASRVLGANTEAFF	TGTGCCAGCCGTGTCCTGGGGGCGAACACTGAAGCTTTCTTT